A selection of T cell receptor beta chains follows, all from one sample in a study of blood T cells in healthy people across ages. Each CDR3 protein gets one entry after TCRdb re-called the 5' RACE reads with MiXCR. Of 750,000 or so distinct CDR3 sequences listed, around 25% are singletons. This sample was shared with a second study, whose subject was T cells of mothers and their children.

Specimen: blood. These receptors all stem from a boy under 18 in good health. Both conserved end residues are part of each CDR3. D genes are given only for firm matches. A clone size is listed for some rows: how often the clone was seen (once, few, many), or a class if it is expanded.

v_call: TRBV5-1
clone_size: NA
j_call: TRBJ2-7
d_call: NA
cdr3_aa: CASSYSEYTYEQYF
cdr3_nt: TGCGCCAGCAGCTACTCTGAGTATACCTACGAGCAGTACTTC

v_call: TRBV18
clone_size: NA
j_call: TRBJ1-2
d_call: NA
cdr3_aa: CASSPQVNYGYTF
cdr3_nt: TGTGCCAGCTCACCACAGGTTAACTATGGCTACACCTTC

v_call: TRBV18
clone_size: few
j_call: TRBJ2-5
d_call: NA
cdr3_aa: CASSPSARDMETQYF
cdr3_nt: TGTGCCAGCTCACCAAGTGCGAGGGATATGGAGACCCAGTACTTC

v_call: TRBV4-1
clone_size: NA
j_call: TRBJ1-2
d_call: NA
cdr3_aa: CASSQVASPGYGYTF
cdr3_nt: TGCGCCAGCAGCCAAGTTGCGTCGCCCGGCTATGGCTACACCTTC

v_call: TRBV20-1
clone_size: NA
j_call: TRBJ2-3
d_call: NA
cdr3_aa: CSAPGAHTDTQYF
cdr3_nt: TGCAGTGCCCCAGGGGCCCACACAGATACGCAGTATTTT

v_call: TRBV7-3
clone_size: few
j_call: TRBJ1-2
d_call: NA
cdr3_aa: CASSVTGHDGGYTF
cdr3_nt: TGTGCCAGCAGCGTAACAGGGCATGACGGTGGCTACACCTTC

v_call: TRBV3-1
clone_size: NA
j_call: TRBJ2-1
d_call: NA
cdr3_aa: CASTSGGEQFF
cdr3_nt: TGTGCCAGCACTTCGGGCGGTGAGCAGTTCTTC

v_call: TRBV4-3
clone_size: NA
j_call: TRBJ2-4
d_call: NA
cdr3_aa: CASSQDAGTAKNIQYF
cdr3_nt: TGCGCCAGCAGCCAAGATGCGGGGACAGCCAAAAACATTCAGTACTTC

v_call: TRBV6-2/TRBV6-3
clone_size: NA
j_call: TRBJ1-1
d_call: NA
cdr3_aa: CASTLKGLNTEAFF
cdr3_nt: TGTGCCAGCACCCTAAAGGGGCTGAACACTGAAGCTTTCTTT

v_call: TRBV7-6
clone_size: few
j_call: TRBJ2-1
d_call: TRBD2
cdr3_aa: CASSWEGWGGPSSYNEQFF
cdr3_nt: TGTGCCAGCAGCTGGGAAGGATGGGGGGGACCTAGCTCCTACAATGAGCAGTTCTTC

v_call: TRBV10-3
clone_size: few
j_call: TRBJ2-7
d_call: TRBD1
cdr3_aa: CAISRTGTVVHEQYF
cdr3_nt: TGTGCCATCAGTAGAACTGGGACAGTGGTACACGAGCAGTACTTC

v_call: TRBV5-1
clone_size: NA
j_call: TRBJ2-3
d_call: TRBD1
cdr3_aa: CASSLAWDRVSEDTQYF
cdr3_nt: TGCGCCAGCAGCTTGGCCTGGGACAGGGTATCGGAAGATACGCAGTATTTT

v_call: TRBV9
clone_size: NA
j_call: TRBJ2-5
d_call: TRBD2
cdr3_aa: CASSVEGLAGQETQYF
cdr3_nt: TGTGCCAGCAGCGTAGAAGGACTAGCGGGGCAAGAGACCCAGTACTTC

v_call: TRBV29-1
clone_size: NA
j_call: TRBJ2-5
d_call: NA
cdr3_aa: CSVGGSRQETQYF
cdr3_nt: TGCAGCGTTGGAGGGTCCCGCCAAGAGACCCAGTACTTC

v_call: TRBV24-1
clone_size: NA
j_call: TRBJ2-5
d_call: TRBD1
cdr3_aa: CATSDLDREADQETQYF
cdr3_nt: TGTGCCACCAGTGACCTGGACAGGGAGGCGGACCAAGAGACCCAGTACTTC

v_call: TRBV29-1
clone_size: NA
j_call: TRBJ2-2
d_call: TRBD1
cdr3_aa: CSAGGVSGQGTGELFF
cdr3_nt: TGCAGCGCGGGGGGTGTGTCGGGACAGGGAACCGGGGAGCTGTTTTTT

v_call: TRBV6-1
clone_size: NA
j_call: TRBJ2-4
d_call: TRBD2
cdr3_aa: CASRASGAKNIQYF
cdr3_nt: TGTGCCAGCAGGGCTAGCGGAGCCAAAAACATTCAGTACTTC

v_call: TRBV5-1
clone_size: NA
j_call: TRBJ1-3
d_call: NA
cdr3_aa: CASSWDGSGNTIYF
cdr3_nt: TGCGCCAGCAGCTGGGACGGCTCTGGAAACACCATATATTTT

v_call: TRBV5-1
clone_size: NA
j_call: TRBJ1-2
d_call: TRBD1
cdr3_aa: CASSGSGQGSGYTF
cdr3_nt: TGCGCCAGCAGCGGCTCGGGACAGGGTAGTGGCTACACCTTC

v_call: TRBV29-1
clone_size: NA
j_call: TRBJ2-3
d_call: NA
cdr3_aa: CSVEWEADTQYF
cdr3_nt: TGCAGCGTTGAATGGGAGGCAGATACGCAGTATTTT

v_call: TRBV7-9
clone_size: NA
j_call: TRBJ1-4
d_call: NA
cdr3_aa: CASSPREGKKLFF
cdr3_nt: TGTGCCAGCAGCCCTAGGGAGGGTAAAAAACTGTTTTTT

v_call: TRBV4-3
clone_size: few
j_call: TRBJ1-1
d_call: NA
cdr3_aa: CASSQSKGNTEAFF
cdr3_nt: TGCGCCAGCAGCCAAAGTAAGGGGAACACTGAAGCTTTCTTT

v_call: TRBV7-9
clone_size: few
j_call: TRBJ1-4
d_call: TRBD1
cdr3_aa: CASSSDRVNEKLFF
cdr3_nt: TGTGCCAGCAGCTCGGACAGGGTTAATGAAAAACTGTTTTTT

v_call: TRBV6-5
clone_size: few
j_call: TRBJ2-4
d_call: NA
cdr3_aa: CASSYSRGAKNIQYF
cdr3_nt: TGTGCCAGCAGTTACTCGAGGGGAGCCAAAAACATTCAGTACTTC

v_call: TRBV24-1
clone_size: NA
j_call: TRBJ2-5
d_call: NA
cdr3_aa: CATSVSQGDQETQYF
cdr3_nt: TGTGCCACCAGTGTATCTCAAGGGGACCAAGAGACCCAGTACTTC

v_call: TRBV5-1
clone_size: few
j_call: TRBJ2-7
d_call: NA
cdr3_aa: CASSGDSYPYEQYF
cdr3_nt: TGCGCCAGCAGCGGCGACAGTTACCCCTACGAGCAGTACTTC

v_call: TRBV16
clone_size: few
j_call: TRBJ1-2
d_call: NA
cdr3_aa: CASSPPRGGYTF
cdr3_nt: TGTGCCAGCAGCCCACCGAGGGGTGGCTACACCTTC

v_call: TRBV20-1
clone_size: few
j_call: TRBJ2-1
d_call: TRBD2
cdr3_aa: CSARNPLAGQYNEQFF
cdr3_nt: TGCAGTGCTAGAAATCCTCTAGCGGGACAGTACAATGAGCAGTTCTTC

v_call: TRBV6-5
clone_size: few
j_call: TRBJ2-7
d_call: TRBD2
cdr3_aa: CASSYSTSSGYEQYF
cdr3_nt: TGTGCCAGCAGTTACTCGACTAGCTCGGGCTACGAGCAGTACTTC

v_call: TRBV7-2
clone_size: many
j_call: TRBJ2-5
d_call: NA
cdr3_aa: CASSFDRGEETQYF
cdr3_nt: TGTGCCAGCAGCTTCGATAGGGGCGAAGAGACCCAGTACTTC

v_call: TRBV4-3
clone_size: NA
j_call: TRBJ2-3
d_call: TRBD2
cdr3_aa: CASSPARLAGSTDTQYF
cdr3_nt: TGCGCCAGCAGCCCCGCAAGACTAGCGGGGAGCACAGATACGCAGTATTTT

v_call: TRBV12-3/TRBV12-4
clone_size: NA
j_call: TRBJ1-4
d_call: NA
cdr3_aa: CASSFYPVNEKLFF
cdr3_nt: TGTGCCAGCAGTTTCTATCCGGTTAATGAAAAACTGTTTTTT

v_call: TRBV27
clone_size: few
j_call: TRBJ2-5
d_call: NA
cdr3_aa: CASIGRGQKHKETQYF
cdr3_nt: TGTGCCAGCATCGGGCGAGGGCAGAAACATAAAGAGACCCAGTACTTC

v_call: TRBV11-3
clone_size: few
j_call: TRBJ2-5
d_call: NA
cdr3_aa: CASSPPAYETQYF
cdr3_nt: TGTGCCAGCAGCCCCCCAGCTTACGAGACCCAGTACTTC

v_call: TRBV15
clone_size: few
j_call: TRBJ2-2
d_call: NA
cdr3_aa: CATGLPANTGELFF
cdr3_nt: TGTGCCACCGGACTACCCGCGAACACCGGGGAGCTGTTTTTT

v_call: TRBV2
clone_size: NA
j_call: TRBJ2-7
d_call: NA
cdr3_aa: CASSDTSLSLEQYF
cdr3_nt: TGTGCCAGCAGTGACACTTCCCTAAGTCTCGAGCAGTACTTC

v_call: TRBV28
clone_size: NA
j_call: TRBJ1-4
d_call: NA
cdr3_aa: CASQLFGFGTESATNEKLFF
cdr3_nt: TGTGCCAGCCAGCTTTTTGGGTTTGGTACAGAGAGTGCAACTAATGAAAAACTGTTTTTT

v_call: TRBV7-2
clone_size: NA
j_call: TRBJ2-1
d_call: TRBD2
cdr3_aa: CASSLGLAYEQFF
cdr3_nt: TGTGCCAGCAGCCTAGGACTAGCCTACGAGCAGTTCTTC

v_call: TRBV27
clone_size: NA
j_call: TRBJ2-3
d_call: TRBD2
cdr3_aa: CASSLSNSGIWTDTQYF
cdr3_nt: TGTGCCAGCAGTCTATCCAATAGCGGGATCTGGACAGATACGCAATATTTT

v_call: TRBV19
clone_size: NA
j_call: TRBJ2-5
d_call: NA
cdr3_aa: CASATTGETQYF
cdr3_nt: TGTGCCAGTGCCACTACGGGGGAGACCCAGTACTTC

v_call: TRBV12-3/TRBV12-4
clone_size: NA
j_call: TRBJ1-2
d_call: NA
cdr3_aa: CASSLVPSYGYTF
cdr3_nt: TGTGCCAGCAGTTTGGTCCCTTCTTATGGCTACACCTTC

v_call: TRBV4-2
clone_size: NA
j_call: TRBJ2-1
d_call: TRBD2
cdr3_aa: CASSQDVGLARYNEQFF
cdr3_nt: TGTGCCAGCAGCCAAGATGTGGGACTAGCGAGATACAATGAGCAGTTCTTC

v_call: TRBV7-2
clone_size: NA
j_call: TRBJ2-4
d_call: NA
cdr3_aa: CASSLGLGSEYF
cdr3_nt: TGTGCCAGCAGCTTAGGTTTAGGCAGCGAGTACTTC

v_call: TRBV28
clone_size: NA
j_call: TRBJ2-1
d_call: NA
cdr3_aa: CASSNLPLANEQFF
cdr3_nt: TGTGCCAGCAGCAACCTTCCTCTAGCGAACGAGCAGTTCTTC

v_call: TRBV6-1
clone_size: few
j_call: TRBJ2-7
d_call: TRBD2
cdr3_aa: CASRLLAGAIYEQYF
cdr3_nt: TGTGCCAGCAGATTACTAGCGGGGGCCATCTACGAGCAGTACTTC

v_call: TRBV29-1
clone_size: NA
j_call: TRBJ2-7
d_call: TRBD2
cdr3_aa: CSVEGVGGRAYEQYF
cdr3_nt: TGCAGCGTTGAAGGAGTCGGCGGGAGGGCCTACGAGCAGTACTTC

v_call: TRBV4-1
clone_size: few
j_call: TRBJ2-1
d_call: NA
cdr3_aa: CASSQGLSRPYNEQFF
cdr3_nt: TGCGCCAGCAGCCAAGGACTCTCAAGACCCTACAATGAGCAGTTCTTC

v_call: TRBV7-6
clone_size: NA
j_call: TRBJ2-5
d_call: NA
cdr3_aa: CASTRWGQETQYF
cdr3_nt: TGTGCCAGCACCCGTTGGGGCCAAGAGACCCAGTACTTC

v_call: TRBV12-3/TRBV12-4
clone_size: few
j_call: TRBJ2-1
d_call: NA
cdr3_aa: CASSLPPGYNEQFF
cdr3_nt: TGTGCCAGCAGTTTACCCCCAGGGTACAATGAGCAGTTCTTC

v_call: TRBV7-2
clone_size: NA
j_call: TRBJ2-5
d_call: TRBD1
cdr3_aa: CASRGTGTYQETQYF
cdr3_nt: TGTGCCAGCAGGGGGACAGGGACTTACCAAGAGACCCAGTACTTC

v_call: TRBV4-1
clone_size: NA
j_call: TRBJ2-7
d_call: TRBD2
cdr3_aa: CASSQVGTIYEQYF
cdr3_nt: TGCGCCAGCAGCCAAGTGGGGACTATCTACGAGCAGTACTTC

v_call: TRBV7-9
clone_size: NA
j_call: TRBJ2-1
d_call: NA
cdr3_aa: CASSPEGSGTIYNEQFF
cdr3_nt: TGTGCCAGCAGCCCAGAAGGGTCCGGGACGATTTACAATGAGCAGTTCTTC

v_call: TRBV6-5
clone_size: NA
j_call: TRBJ1-2
d_call: TRBD1
cdr3_aa: CASSQRQGRLDGYTF
cdr3_nt: TGTGCCAGCAGTCAAAGACAGGGAAGGTTGGATGGCTACACCTTC